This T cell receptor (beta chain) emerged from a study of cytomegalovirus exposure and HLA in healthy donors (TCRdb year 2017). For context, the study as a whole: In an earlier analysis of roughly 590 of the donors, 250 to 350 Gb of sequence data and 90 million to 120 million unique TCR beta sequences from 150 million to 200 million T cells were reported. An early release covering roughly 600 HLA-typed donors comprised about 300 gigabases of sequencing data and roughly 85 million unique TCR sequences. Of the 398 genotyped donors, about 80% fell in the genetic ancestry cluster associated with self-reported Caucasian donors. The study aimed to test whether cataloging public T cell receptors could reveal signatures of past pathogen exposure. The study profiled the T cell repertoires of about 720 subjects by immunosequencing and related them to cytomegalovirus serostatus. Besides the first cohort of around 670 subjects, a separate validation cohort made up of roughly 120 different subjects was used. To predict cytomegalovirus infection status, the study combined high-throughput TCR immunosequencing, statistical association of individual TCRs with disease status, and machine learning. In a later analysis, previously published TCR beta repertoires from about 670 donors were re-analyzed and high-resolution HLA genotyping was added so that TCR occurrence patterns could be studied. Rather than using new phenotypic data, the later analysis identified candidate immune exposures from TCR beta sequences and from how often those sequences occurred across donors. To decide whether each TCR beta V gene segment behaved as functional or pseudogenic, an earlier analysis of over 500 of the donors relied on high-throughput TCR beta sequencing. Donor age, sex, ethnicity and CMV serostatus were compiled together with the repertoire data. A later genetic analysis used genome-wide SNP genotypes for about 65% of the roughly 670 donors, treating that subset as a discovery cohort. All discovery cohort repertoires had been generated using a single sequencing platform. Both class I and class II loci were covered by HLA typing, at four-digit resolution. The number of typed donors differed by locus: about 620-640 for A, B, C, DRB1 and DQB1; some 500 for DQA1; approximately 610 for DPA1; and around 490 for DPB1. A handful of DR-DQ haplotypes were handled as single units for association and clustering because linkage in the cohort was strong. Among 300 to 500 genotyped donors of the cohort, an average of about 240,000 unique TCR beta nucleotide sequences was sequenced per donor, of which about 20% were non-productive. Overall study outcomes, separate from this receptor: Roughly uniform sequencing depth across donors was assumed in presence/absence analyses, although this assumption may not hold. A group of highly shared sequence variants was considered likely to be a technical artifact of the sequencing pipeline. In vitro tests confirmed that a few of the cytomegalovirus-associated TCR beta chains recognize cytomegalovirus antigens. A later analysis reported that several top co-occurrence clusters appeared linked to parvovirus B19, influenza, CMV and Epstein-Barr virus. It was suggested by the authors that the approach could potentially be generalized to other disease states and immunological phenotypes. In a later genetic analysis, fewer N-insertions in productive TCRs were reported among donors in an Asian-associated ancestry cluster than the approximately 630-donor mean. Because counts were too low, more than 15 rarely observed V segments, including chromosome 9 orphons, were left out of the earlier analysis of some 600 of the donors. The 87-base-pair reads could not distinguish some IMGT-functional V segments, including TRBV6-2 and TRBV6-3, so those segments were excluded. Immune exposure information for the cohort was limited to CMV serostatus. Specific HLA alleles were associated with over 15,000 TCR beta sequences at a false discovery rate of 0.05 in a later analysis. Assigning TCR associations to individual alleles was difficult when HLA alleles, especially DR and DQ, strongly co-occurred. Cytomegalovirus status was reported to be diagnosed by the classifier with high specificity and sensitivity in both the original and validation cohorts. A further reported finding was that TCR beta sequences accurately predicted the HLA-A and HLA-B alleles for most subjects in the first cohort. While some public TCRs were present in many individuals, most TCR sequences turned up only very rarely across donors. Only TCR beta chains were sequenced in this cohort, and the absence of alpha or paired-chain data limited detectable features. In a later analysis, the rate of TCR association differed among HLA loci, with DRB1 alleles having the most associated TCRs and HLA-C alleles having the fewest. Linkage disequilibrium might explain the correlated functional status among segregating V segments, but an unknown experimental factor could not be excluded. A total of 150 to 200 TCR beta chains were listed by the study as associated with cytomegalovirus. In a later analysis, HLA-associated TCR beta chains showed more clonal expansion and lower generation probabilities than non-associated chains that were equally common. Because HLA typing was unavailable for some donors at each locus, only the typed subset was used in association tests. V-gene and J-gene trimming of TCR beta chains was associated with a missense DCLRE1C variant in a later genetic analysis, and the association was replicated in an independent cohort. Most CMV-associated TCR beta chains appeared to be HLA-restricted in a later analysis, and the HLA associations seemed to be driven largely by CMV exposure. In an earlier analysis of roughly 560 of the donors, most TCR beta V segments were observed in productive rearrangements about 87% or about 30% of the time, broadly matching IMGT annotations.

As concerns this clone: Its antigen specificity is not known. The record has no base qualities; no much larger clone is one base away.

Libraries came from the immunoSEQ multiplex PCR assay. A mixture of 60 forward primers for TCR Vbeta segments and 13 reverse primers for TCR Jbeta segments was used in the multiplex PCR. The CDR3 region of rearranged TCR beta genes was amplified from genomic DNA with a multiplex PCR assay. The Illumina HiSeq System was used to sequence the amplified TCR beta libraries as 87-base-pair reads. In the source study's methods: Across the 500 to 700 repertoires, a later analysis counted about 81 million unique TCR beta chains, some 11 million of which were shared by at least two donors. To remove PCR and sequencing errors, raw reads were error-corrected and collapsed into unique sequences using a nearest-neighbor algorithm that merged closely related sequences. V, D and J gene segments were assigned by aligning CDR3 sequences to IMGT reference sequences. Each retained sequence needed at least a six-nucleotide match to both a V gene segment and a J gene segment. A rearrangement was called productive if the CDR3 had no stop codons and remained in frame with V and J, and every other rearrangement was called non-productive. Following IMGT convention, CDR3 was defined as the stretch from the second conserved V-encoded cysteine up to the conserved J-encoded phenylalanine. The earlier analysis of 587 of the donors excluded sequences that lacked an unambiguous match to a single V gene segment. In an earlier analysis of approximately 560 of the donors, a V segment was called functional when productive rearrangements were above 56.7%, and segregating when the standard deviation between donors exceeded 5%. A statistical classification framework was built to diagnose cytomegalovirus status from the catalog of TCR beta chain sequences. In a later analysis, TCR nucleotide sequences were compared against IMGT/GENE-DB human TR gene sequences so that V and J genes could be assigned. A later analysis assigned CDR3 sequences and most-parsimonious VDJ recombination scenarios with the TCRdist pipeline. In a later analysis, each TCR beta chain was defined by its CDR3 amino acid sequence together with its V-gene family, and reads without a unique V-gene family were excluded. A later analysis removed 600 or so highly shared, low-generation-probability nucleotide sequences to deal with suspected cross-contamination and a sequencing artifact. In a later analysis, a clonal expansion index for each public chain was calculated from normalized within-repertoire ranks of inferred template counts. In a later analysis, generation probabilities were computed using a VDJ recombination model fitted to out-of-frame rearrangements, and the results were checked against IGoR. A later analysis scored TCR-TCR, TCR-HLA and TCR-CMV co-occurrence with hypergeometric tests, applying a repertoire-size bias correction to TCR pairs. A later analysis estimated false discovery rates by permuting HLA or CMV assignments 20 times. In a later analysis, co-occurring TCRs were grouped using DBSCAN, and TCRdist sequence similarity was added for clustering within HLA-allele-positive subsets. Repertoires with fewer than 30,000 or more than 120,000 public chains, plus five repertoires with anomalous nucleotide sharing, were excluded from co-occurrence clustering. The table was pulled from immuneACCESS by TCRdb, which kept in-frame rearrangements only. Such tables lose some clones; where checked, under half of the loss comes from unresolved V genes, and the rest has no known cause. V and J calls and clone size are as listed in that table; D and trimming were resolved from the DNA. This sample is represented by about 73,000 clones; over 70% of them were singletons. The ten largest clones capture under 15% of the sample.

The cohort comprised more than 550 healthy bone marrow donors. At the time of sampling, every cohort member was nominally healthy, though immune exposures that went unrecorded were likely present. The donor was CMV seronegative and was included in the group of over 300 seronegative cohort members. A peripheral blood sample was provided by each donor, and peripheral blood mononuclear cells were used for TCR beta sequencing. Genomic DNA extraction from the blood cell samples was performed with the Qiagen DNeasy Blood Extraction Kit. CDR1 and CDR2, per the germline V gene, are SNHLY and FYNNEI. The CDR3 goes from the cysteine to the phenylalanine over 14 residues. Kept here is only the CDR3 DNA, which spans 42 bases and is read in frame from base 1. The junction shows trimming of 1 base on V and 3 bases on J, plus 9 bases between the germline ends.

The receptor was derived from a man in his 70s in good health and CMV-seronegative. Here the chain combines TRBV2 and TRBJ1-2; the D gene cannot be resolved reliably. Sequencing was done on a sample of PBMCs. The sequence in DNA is TGTGCCAGCAGTGAAGTGGCAGAGGACTATGGCTACACCTTC. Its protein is CASSEVAEDYGYTF.